The 30 T cell receptor beta chains below come from one sample, sequenced in a study of graft-versus-host responses after intestinal transplantation (dated by TCRdb to about 2021). Library construction relied on the immunoSEQ multiplex PCR assay. In its TCRdb copy, this immuneACCESS table keeps in-frame sequences only and misses some clones. Where compared with another copy, unresolved V genes explain less than half of these, and the others have no known cause. The sample table records 20,000 to 25,000 clones; roughly 41% of these occur just once. Around 1.6% of the sample comes from the top ten. Sample time point, as interpreted from the label and publication: cells obtained before transplantation from donor or recipient. In the mixed lymphocyte reactions, around 200,000 CFSE-labeled pre-transplant responders were plated with around 200,000 irradiated violet-dye-labeled stimulators and cultured for approximately 6 days.

This specimen was alloreactive CD8+ T cells from a mixed lymphocyte reaction culture, taken before intestinal transplant. The cell subset or site label of this sample denotes: CFSE-low proliferating T cells sorted from roughly 6-day pre-transplant mixed lymphocyte reaction (GvH or HvG direction). Receptors originate from a human patient who received an intestinal transplant.

This clone was recorded a few times. The J gene is TRBJ2-7, the V gene TRBV5-1; perhaps TRBD2 as D (7 bases). This CDR3 is 14 amino acids long. Germline CDR1 and CDR2: SGHRS and YFSETQ. V lost 2 bases and J 5 bases, leaving 14 bases between the germline ends. The chain's CDR3 is CASSLDGGGNEQYF. The CDR3 bases are TGCGCCAGCAGCTTAGATGGCGGGGGCAACGAGCAGTACTTC.

The rearrangement uses TRBV21-1 and TRBJ2-4. TRBV21-1 is a listed pseudogene. The CDR3 is 12 amino acids. The CDR3 here is CAIRIAKNIQYF. DNA for the CDR3: TGTGCCATTAGGATAGCCAAAAACATTCAGTACTTC.

This chain uses TRBV19 with TRBJ2-7, with D perhaps given as TRBD1 or TRBD2 (5 bases each). The V end lost 8 bases, the J end lost 2 bases, and 16 bases lay between the germline ends. The CDR3 runs to 14 residues. Germline CDR1 is LNHDA and CDR2 is SQIVND (reference sequence). CDR3 protein: CASLGRDPPYEQYF. The CDR3 coding sequence is TGTGCCAGTCTCGGCCGGGACCCCCCCTACGAGCAGTACTTC.

This clone appeared a few times. The CDR3 spells CASRSTGLQTEAFF. The CDR3, as DNA: TGTGCCAGCAGGTCGACAGGGCTCCAAACTGAAGCTTTCTTT. The V and J genes are TRBV6-1 and TRBJ1-1, with 7 bases fitting TRBD1. This CDR3 has 14 residues. Germline CDR1 and CDR2: MNHNS and SASEGT. V shed 6 bases and J 5 bases; nucleotides not matched to a gene: 9.

This clone turned up a few times. The chain is built from TRBV6-5 and TRBJ1-1; no firm D call. In germline, CDR1 is MNHEY, CDR2 SVGAGI. Trimming left V 6 bases short and J 1 base short, with 12 bases between. The CDR3 has 14 amino acids. The CDR3 here is CASRLDRGNTEAFF. DNA for the CDR3: TGTGCCAGCAGGCTGGACCGGGGGAACACTGAAGCTTTCTTT.

This clone was seen a handful of times. The chain employs TRBV25-1 and TRBJ2-7, with unresolved D. Germline V gives CDR1 MGHDK, CDR2 SYGVNS. CDR3 length: 13 amino acids. Trimming took 4 bases from V and 0 from J, leaving 7 bases between them. The CDR3 spells CASSAVPSYEQYF. Here the CDR3 DNA reads TGTGCCAGCAGTGCCGTCCCCTCCTACGAGCAGTACTTC.

The rearrangement links TRBV6-6 to TRBJ1-5; 8 positions match TRBD1. V trimming: 5 bases; J trimming: 4 bases; junction bases outside the gene matches: 7. The length of the CDR3 is 15 residues. CDR1 and CDR2 from the germline V gene are MNHNY and SVGAGI (reference sequence). The DNA for the CDR3 is TGTGCCAGCAGTCCTGACAGGGGACCGAATCAGCCCCAGCATTTT. As protein: CASSPDRGPNQPQHF.

The chain has TRBV6-6 and TRBJ1-2; the match to TRBD1 covers 7 bases. The length of the CDR3 is 14 residues. Looked up from germline, CDR1 is MNHNY and CDR2 is SVGAGI (reference sequence). V lost 2 bases, J lost 2 bases, and 2 bases stayed unmatched. The CDR3: CASSYRTGNYGYTF. The CDR3 DNA reads TGTGCCAGCAGTTACAGGACAGGCAACTATGGCTACACCTTC.

The table lists this clone with a few counts. J is TRBJ2-7 and V is TRBV18; 9 nucleotides agree with TRBD1. Germline V CDR1 and CDR2: KGHSH, LQKENI. V lost 5 bases to trimming and J lost 2 bases; unmatched junction nucleotides: 7. The CDR3 has 15 amino acids. The DNA of the CDR3 is TGTGCCAGCTCAGGTGGACAGGGGAATCCCTACGAGCAGTACTTC. Protein product: CASSGGQGNPYEQYF.

The V gene is TRBV6-5, the J gene TRBJ2-7, with D perhaps matching TRBD1 (6 bases). The CDR3 is 15 residues long. The germline V gene encodes CDR1 MNHEY and CDR2 SVGAGI. Deletions cut 5 bases from V and 3 bases from J, with 17 bases between. The CDR3 DNA is TGTGCCAGCAGTCACCGACCACAGGGCTACTACGAGCAGTACTTC. Its translation: CASSHRPQGYYEQYF.

This clone occurred a few times. CDR3 protein: CASSFGQSYEQYF. The CDR3 nucleotides read TGTGCCAGCAGTTTTGGACAGTCCTACGAGCAGTACTTC. J is TRBJ2-7 and V is TRBV27, with D maybe TRBD1 (6 bases). Per the germline V gene, CDR1 is MNHEY and CDR2 is SMNVEV (reference sequence). V lost 3 bases to trimming and J lost 1 base, with 7 bases between them. This CDR3 has 13 amino acids.

This clone was seen a few times. This chain joins TRBV5-1 and TRBJ1-1; D call uncertain. The CDR3 is made up of 13 amino acids. Looked up from germline, CDR1 is SGHRS and CDR2 is YFSETQ. V gave up 1 base and J gave up 0 bases, with 4 bases separating them. CDR3 residues: CASSLTVNTEAFF. In nucleotides, the CDR3 is TGCGCCAGCAGCTTGACAGTGAACACTGAAGCTTTCTTT. Drawing the rest from reference TRBV5-1 and TRBJ1-1, the complete variable domain is KAGVTQTPRYLIKTRGQQVTLSCSPISGHRSVSWYQQTPGQGLQFLFEYFSETQRNKGNFPGRFSGRQFSNSRSEMNVSTLELGDSALYLCASSLTVNTEAFFGQGTRLTVV.

This clone appeared many times. The rearrangement joins TRBV19 to TRBJ1-3; unclear D gene. Trimming stripped 4 bases from V and 0 bases from J, with 1 base between. Germline values: CDR1 LNHDA, CDR2 SQIVND (reference sequence). CDR3 length: 12 residues. CDR3 sequence reads: CASSNSGNTIYF. The CDR3 coding sequence is TGTGCCAGTAGTAACTCTGGAAACACCATATATTTT.

This clone was counted a few times. The V and J genes are TRBV13 and TRBJ2-3, with 10 nucleotides matching TRBD2. With 6 bases clipped from V and 3 bases from J, the junction kept 6 bases outside the gene matches. The CDR3 covers 15 residues. Germline V lookup: CDR1 PRHDT, CDR2 FYEKMQ (reference sequence). CDR3 in DNA: TGTGCCAGCAGTTCTAGCGGGAGACGTACAGATACGCAGTATTTT. This codes for CASSSSGRRTDTQYF. The variable domain in full, completed from reference TRBV13 and TRBJ2-3, reads AAGVIQSPRHLIKEKRETATLKCYPIPRHDTVYWYQQGPGQDPQFLISFYEKMQSDKGSIPDRFSAQQFSDYHSELNMSSLELGDSALYFCASSSSGRRTDTQYFGPGTRLTVL.

This clone has only a few counts. The J gene is TRBJ2-3, the V gene TRBV7-9; TRBD2 matches 12 bases. CDR1 and CDR2 (germline): SEHNR, FQNEAQ (reference sequence). Germline trimming cut 11 bases from V and 5 bases from J; bases unmatched to any gene: 8. The CDR3 spans 14 residues. Here the CDR3 DNA reads TGTGCCGAGGAGCTAGCGGGAGGGGAAGATACGCAGTATTTT. Encoded protein: CAEELAGGEDTQYF.

This chain uses TRBV6-6 with TRBJ2-7; D is ambiguous. Germline V CDR1 and CDR2: MNHNY, SVGAGI (reference sequence). The CDR3 totals 13 residues. The V end lost 5 bases, the J end lost 4 bases, and 12 bases lay between the germline ends. This chain's CDR3 is CASSRLGRYEQYF. The CDR3 nucleotides are TGTGCCAGCAGTAGGCTCGGACGATACGAGCAGTACTTC.

Written as DNA, the CDR3 is TGTGCCAGTAGTATAGCGGCTAGCGGCCCCTACGAGCAGTACTTC. It is translated as CASSIAASGPYEQYF. The chain is built from TRBV19 and TRBJ2-7; 7 nucleotides agree with TRBD2. CDR1 LNHDA and CDR2 SQIVND come from the germline V gene (reference sequence). The CDR3 length is 15 residues. With V trimmed by 1 base and J by 2 bases, 5 bases remained unmatched.

This clone was seen more than once but under ten times. The genes are TRBV6-5 and TRBJ1-1; unclear D gene. The V gene lost 1 base and the J gene lost 1 base, with 4 bases spanning the gap. This CDR3 is 13 amino acids long. CDR1 and CDR2 (germline): MNHEY, SVGAGI. The CDR3 spells CASSYFANTEAFF. CDR3 nucleotides: TGTGCCAGCAGTTACTTCGCGAACACTGAAGCTTTCTTT.

In this sample, this clone turned up a few times. This chain links TRBV28 with TRBJ2-5, with D possibly being TRBD1 or TRBD2 (7 bases each). The germline CDR1 and CDR2 sequences are MDHEN and SYDVKM. The CDR3 is made up of 15 amino acids. Trimming shortened V by 7 bases and J by 1 base, and 16 bases separated the two germline ends. The CDR3 region has the DNA TGTGCCAGCAATCAGGGGGGGCGCCTCCAAGAGACCCAGTACTTC. It is translated as CASNQGGRLQETQYF.

This rearrangement joins TRBV21-1 to TRBJ2-7; TRBD1 reflects the table's D call only, with no check against the DNA. TRBV21-1 is a pseudogene segment. The CDR3 runs to 13 residues. This chain's CDR3 is CASRLRTGPEQYF. CDR3 in DNA: TGTGCCAGCAGGCTTCGGACAGGGCCCGAGCAGTACTTC.

The chain uses TRBV5-1 and TRBJ1-6, with 8 bases fitting TRBD1. This CDR3 contains 16 residues. The junction had 9 bases not matched to a gene; V was cut back by 0 bases and J by 10 bases. The germline V gene encodes CDR1 SGHRS and CDR2 YFSETQ. CDR3 nucleotides: TGCGCCAGCAGCTTGGTCGGGACAGGTCTGGGCTCACCCCTCCACTTT. This encodes CASSLVGTGLGSPLHF.

This chain connects TRBV7-9 to TRBJ2-7, with TRBD1 matching over 8 bases. With 11 bases clipped from V and 6 bases from J, the junction kept 6 bases outside the gene matches. This CDR3 contains 11 residues. The germline V gene encodes CDR1 SEHNR and CDR2 FQNEAQ (reference sequence). The CDR3 DNA is TGTGCCCTCTGGACAGGGACCGAGCAGTACTTC. As protein: CALWTGTEQYF.

The gene calls are TRBV5-8 and TRBJ1-2; 8 positions agree with TRBD1. This CDR3 is built from 13 residues. After removal of 4 bases from V and 7 bases from J, the junction contained 6 bases not matched to a gene. The germline V gene encodes CDR1 SGHTS and CDR2 YDEGEE. CDR3 DNA sequence: TGTGCCAGCAGCCCGGACAGGGTTGGTGGCTACACCTTC. Translated, it gives CASSPDRVGGYTF.

The genes are TRBV11-2 and TRBJ2-7; the D gene is possibly TRBD1 (6 bases). CDR3 length equals 15 residues. Trimming removed 7 bases from V and 5 bases from J, with 21 bases in between. In germline, CDR1 is SGHAT, CDR2 FQNNGV. The CDR3 protein is CASTLMVGAADEQYF. Written as DNA, the CDR3 is TGTGCCAGCACGCTTATGGTGGGGGCAGCTGACGAGCAGTACTTC.

CDR3 nucleotides: TGTGCCAGCAGCTTAGACAGCTCCTACAATGAGCAGTTCTTC. This sequence encodes CASSLDSSYNEQFF. The chain combines TRBV7-3 with TRBJ2-1; TRBD1 might be the D (5 bases). The CDR3 covers 14 residues. The germline CDR1 and CDR2 sequences are SGHTA and FQGTGA. Between the trimmed V and J ends, which lost 2 bases and 0 bases, there was a span of 5 bases.

This sequence joins TRBV7-9 and TRBJ1-3; D may be TRBD1 (5 bases). The length of the CDR3 is 14 residues. The germline gives CDR1 SEHNR, CDR2 FQNEAQ (reference sequence). V lost 5 bases, J lost 0 bases, and 8 bases lay in between. The CDR3 loop reads CASSPTGSGNTIYF. The CDR3 DNA reads TGTGCCAGCAGCCCTACAGGCTCTGGAAACACCATATATTTT.

The rearrangement links TRBV2 to TRBJ2-3; tentatively, D is TRBD1 (6 bases). Per germline, CDR1 SNHLY and CDR2 FYNNEI. The V and J ends lost 7 bases and 2 bases respectively, with 10 bases between them. CDR3 length: 13 amino acids. CDR3 DNA sequence: TGTGCCAGCACGCAGGGGCTCACAGATACGCAGTATTTT. Protein product: CASTQGLTDTQYF.

The chain recombines TRBV4-1 with TRBJ2-3, with 10 bases lining up with TRBD2. Germline CDR1 MGHRA, CDR2 YSYEKL. The CDR3 runs to 19 residues. V was pared by 3 bases and J by 3 bases, with 15 bases of the junction left unmatched. CDR3 region: CASSQDPGLAGALTDTQYF. The CDR3 nucleotides read TGCGCCAGCAGCCAGGACCCCGGCCTAGCGGGAGCTCTGACAGATACGCAGTATTTT.

The J gene is TRBJ1-1, the V gene TRBV5-6; the D is unclear. CDR1 and CDR2 from the germline V gene are SGHDT and YYEEEE. The V and J ends lost 8 bases and 0 bases respectively, with 11 bases between them. This CDR3 has 13 amino acids. CDR3 sequence: CASPERLNTEAFF. The CDR3 nucleotides read TGTGCCAGTCCAGAGCGGCTGAACACTGAAGCTTTCTTT.

Only a few counts were recorded for this clone. The V and J genes are TRBV11-3 and TRBJ1-4, with TRBD1 as a possible D gene (5 bases). V was trimmed by 1 base and J by 8 bases, leaving 14 bases between them. Germline loops: CDR1 SGHNT, CDR2 YENEEA. CDR3 length equals 15 residues. The CDR3 DNA is TGTGCCAGCAGCTTAGTAACAGGACCGGGGGAAAAACTGTTTTTT. It translates to CASSLVTGPGEKLFF.